The rows below give T cell receptor beta chains drawn from one sample of a study of OX40 agonist ivuxolimab in advanced cancers. Repertoires were generated with immunoSEQ multiplex PCR, while TCRdb's copy carries only in-frame clones and drops some. This table holds tens of thousands of clones, around nine tenths found once. The specimen comprised CD4+ or CD8+ T cells sorted from blood, sampled in a trial of the OX40 agonist ivuxolimab. The receptors stem from an adult with an advanced solid tumor such as melanoma, head and neck, liver or kidney cancer. The CDR3 runs from the conserved cysteine through the conserved F or W.

cdr3_aa j_call v_call
CSVGKNTEAFF TRBJ1-1 TRBV29-1
CASSLDGTEAFF TRBJ1-1 TRBV28
CASTLQGARTEAFF TRBJ1-1 TRBV5-6
CASSPGTTGRFYEQYF TRBJ2-7 TRBV5-1
CASSGRRGSTDTQYF TRBJ2-3 TRBV5-8
CASSPRQGDTGELFF TRBJ2-2 TRBV18
CASSSRLGANGYTF TRBJ1-2 TRBV27
CASSQDTWDRGDYTF TRBJ1-2 TRBV4-3
CASSLPGSPLHF TRBJ1-6 TRBV7-3
CATSRGQGIQPQHF TRBJ1-5 TRBV15
CASSSTGEPGELFF TRBJ2-2 TRBV7-3
CASRVYREETQYF TRBJ2-5 TRBV6-1
CASSVRGQGINEQFF TRBJ2-1 TRBV7-3
CASSPQSFEEKLFF TRBJ1-4 TRBV28
CSVGASGETQYF TRBJ2-5 TRBV29-1